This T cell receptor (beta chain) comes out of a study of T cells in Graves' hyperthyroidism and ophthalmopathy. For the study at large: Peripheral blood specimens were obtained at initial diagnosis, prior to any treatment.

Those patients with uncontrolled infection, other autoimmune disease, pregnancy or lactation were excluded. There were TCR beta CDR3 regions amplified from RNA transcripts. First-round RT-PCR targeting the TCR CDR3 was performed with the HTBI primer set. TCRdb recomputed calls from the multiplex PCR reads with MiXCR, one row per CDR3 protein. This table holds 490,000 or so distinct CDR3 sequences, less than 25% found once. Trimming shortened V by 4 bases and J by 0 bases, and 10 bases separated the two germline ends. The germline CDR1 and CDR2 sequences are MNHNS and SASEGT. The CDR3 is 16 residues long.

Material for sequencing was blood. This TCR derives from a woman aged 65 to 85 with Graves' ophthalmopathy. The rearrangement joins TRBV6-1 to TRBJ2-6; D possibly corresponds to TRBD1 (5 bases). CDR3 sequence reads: CASSAEQGSGANVLTF. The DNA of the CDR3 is TGTGCCAGCAGTGCCGAGCAGGGCTCTGGGGCCAACGTCCTGACTTTC.